The clone carrying this T cell receptor beta chain was counted once. This sample is part of a study of blood T cell repertoires in COVID-19. Study summary: The origin of the acute and convalescent COVID-19 samples was the United States, Italy and Spain. The cDNA or gDNA used as material had been derived from T cells, B-cell-depleted T cells, or PBMCs.

Looked up from germline, CDR1 is LGHNA and CDR2 is YNFKEQ. The junction had 11 bases not matched to a gene; V was cut back by 1 base and J by 4 bases. The CDR3 length is 17 residues. Using immunoSEQ multiplex PCR, the repertoire was profiled, and TCRdb retains in-frame clones only, with some absent. The data contain 250,000 to 300,000 clones, 86% of them singletons. The V gene is TRBV4-2, the J gene TRBJ2-3; TRBD2 matches at 7 bases. This clonotype was obtained from a woman between 70 and 85 years old with COVID-19, enrolled during active disease. Sequences were obtained from peripheral blood. CDR3 sequence (DNA): TGTGCCAGCAGCCAAGGGCGCAGCGGGGAATTCGCAGATACGCAGTATTTT. Translation: CASSQGRSGEFADTQYF.